A single sample is the source of the 30 T cell receptor beta chains below, sequenced in a study of blood T cells in healthy people across ages. Then a second PCR, running roughly 7 to 11 cycles, was carried out with a sample-barcoded 5' primer and a J-beta primer mix. TCRdb reprocessed the 5' RACE reads with MiXCR, giving one entry per CDR3 protein. The profile shows about 720,000 distinct CDR3 sequences, roughly 25% of them singletons. Another study also made use of these data, one on T cells of mothers and their children.

What was sequenced was blood. These receptors were collected from a boy aged 5-17 years in good health.

CDR3: CASSPLREAYEQYF. The DNA for the CDR3 is TGTGCCAGCAGTCCCCTCCGAGAAGCCTACGAGCAGTACTTC. The J gene is TRBJ2-5, the V gene TRBV27; no clear D gene. The DNA end is a closer match to TRBJ2-7, so the J assignment may be wrong. Germline CDR1 reads MNHEY; CDR2 reads SMNVEV (reference sequence). This CDR3 is built from 14 residues.

This clonotype was seen only a few times. The V gene is TRBV29-1, the J gene TRBJ1-5; the match to TRBD1 covers 7 bases. V was clipped by 5 bases and J by 6 bases; unmatched bases: 7. The CDR3 totals 13 residues. The germline V gene encodes CDR1 SQVTM and CDR2 ANQGSEA. The CDR3 sequence is CSVTGAWGQPQHF. CDR3 bases: TGCAGCGTTACAGGGGCCTGGGGTCAGCCCCAGCATTTT.

V and J are TRBV15 and TRBJ2-2, with D unclear. V gave up 8 bases and J gave up 2 bases, with 12 bases separating them. CDR3 length equals 14 residues. Germline V lookup: CDR1 LNHNV, CDR2 YYDKDF (reference sequence). For the CDR3, the DNA is TGTGCCACCCCAGACGCAGATAACACCGGGGAGCTGTTTTTT. The encoded protein is CATPDADNTGELFF.

This sequence joins TRBV20-1 and TRBJ2-2; TRBD2 matches at 13 bases. V shed 2 bases, J shed 3 bases, and the junction held 6 bases outside the gene matches. The CDR3 totals 17 residues. Germline V gene lookup returns CDR1 DFQATT and CDR2 SNEGSKA (reference sequence). The DNA of the CDR3 is TGCAGTGCTAGATTTATGACTAGCGGGAGGTACACCGGGGAGCTGTTTTTT. It yields the protein CSARFMTSGRYTGELFF.

This clonotype was observed a handful of times. The V and J genes are TRBV5-6 and TRBJ2-7; D unclear. Trimming took 3 bases from V and 2 from J, leaving 9 bases between them. The CDR3 spans 13 residues. Per germline, CDR1 SGHDT and CDR2 YYEEEE. For the CDR3, the DNA is TGTGCCAGCAGCTCGATTCAGACCTACGAGCAGTACTTC. This encodes CASSSIQTYEQYF.

In this sample, this clonotype turned up many times. The V call is TRBV29-1, the J call TRBJ2-7, with D perhaps given as TRBD1 or TRBD2 (5 bases each). The CDR3 is made up of 12 amino acids. Germline V gene lookup returns CDR1 SQVTM and CDR2 ANQGSEA. Trimming took off 5 bases at V and 0 bases at J, with 8 bases between the two ends. In nucleotides, the CDR3 is TGCAGCGTTATGAGGGGCTCCTACGAGCAGTACTTC. Amino acid sequence: CSVMRGSYEQYF.

This chain connects TRBV27 to TRBJ2-5, with 7 bases fitting TRBD2. The tail of the sequence fits TRBJ2-7 better, so the J call may be wrong. Germline CDR1 is MNHEY and CDR2 is SMNVEV (reference sequence). This CDR3 region has 14 residues. The CDR3 DNA follows: TGTGCCAGCAAATGGGCTAGCGGTAACTACGAGCAGTACTTC. It yields the protein CASKWASGNYEQYF.

This clonotype was seen repeatedly, ten times or more. The V and J genes are TRBV5-6 and TRBJ1-1; D gene uncertain. In germline, CDR1 is SGHDT, CDR2 YYEEEE. The V end lost 0 bases, the J end lost 1 base, and 4 bases lay between the germline ends. The CDR3 runs to 13 residues. The CDR3 DNA reads TGTGCCAGCAGCTTGGACAGGAACACTGAAGCTTTCTTT. This encodes CASSLDRNTEAFF.

The chain employs TRBV4-1 and TRBJ2-5; the match to TRBD1 covers 12 bases. Germline assignment: CDR1 MGHRA and CDR2 YSYEKL. This CDR3 region has 18 residues. Trimming cost V 0 bases and J 4 bases; bases outside gene matches: 9. CDR3 residues: CASSQDKIWDRGRETQYF. The CDR3 nucleotides are TGCGCCAGCAGCCAAGACAAGATTTGGGACAGGGGGCGAGAGACCCAGTACTTC.

The chain carries TRBV6-5 and TRBJ2-3; TRBD2 agrees at 9 bases. Germline assignment: CDR1 MNHEY and CDR2 SVGAGI. J lost 4 bases, V lost 2 bases, and 4 bases had no gene match. The length of the CDR3 is 15 residues. CDR3: CASSYGRGRADTQYF. The CDR3 nucleotides read TGTGCCAGCAGTTACGGACGCGGGAGGGCAGATACGCAGTATTTT.

This clonotype has just a few counts. The CDR3 bases are TGTGCCAGCAGACAAGGACTAGCGGAGAACTCCTACAATGAGCAGTTCTTC. Amino acid sequence: CASRQGLAENSYNEQFF. This rearrangement joins TRBV12-3 or TRBV12-4 to TRBJ2-1; the match to TRBD2 covers 10 bases. The length of the CDR3 is 17 residues. Trimming at V came to 6 bases and at J to 0 bases, leaving 8 bases not matched to a gene.

This clonotype appeared a few times. The chain joins TRBV3-1 to TRBJ1-6, with 10 bases lining up with TRBD1. Trimming removed 4 bases from V and 10 bases from J; junction bases left unmatched: 10. This CDR3 has 16 amino acids. Per germline, CDR1 LGHDT and CDR2 YNNKEL (reference sequence). The DNA for the CDR3 is TGTGCCAGCAGCCGAATTGGGACAGGGGAAGCATCACCCCTCCACTTT. This sequence encodes CASSRIGTGEASPLHF.

This clonotype was picked up many times. This chain uses TRBV15 with TRBJ2-7; 8 nucleotides agree with TRBD2. Germline values: CDR1 LNHNV, CDR2 YYDKDF (reference sequence). The V and J ends lost 0 bases and 0 bases, in that order; junction bases with no gene match: 1. The CDR3 runs to 15 residues. CDR3 DNA: TGTGCCACCAGCAGAGATACTAGCGGCTCCTACGAGCAGTACTTC. Translating it yields CATSRDTSGSYEQYF.

This clonotype was detected once. The chain combines TRBV12-3 or TRBV12-4 with TRBJ2-1, with D hard to call. The J call is in doubt because the DNA end fits TRBJ2-7 better. The CDR3 is 15 amino acids. In nucleotides, the CDR3 is TGTGCCAGCGTCCTTAGTGAGGATGGCTCTTTCGAGCAGTACTTC. Translation: CASVLSEDGSFEQYF.

This rearrangement joins TRBV7-2 to TRBJ2-5; no clear D gene. The germline V and J ends were trimmed by 8 bases and 5 bases, with 24 bases remaining between them. Germline assignment: CDR1 SGHTA and CDR2 FQGNSA. The CDR3 covers 16 residues. CDR3 region: CASGKSTRPNGETQYF. The CDR3 region has the DNA TGTGCCAGCGGCAAATCGACAAGACCCAACGGGGAGACCCAGTACTTC.

The sample holds a few counts of this clonotype. The CDR3 is CASSLGGALETQYF. The CDR3 region has the DNA TGCGCCAGCAGCTTGGGGGGCGCATTAGAGACCCAGTACTTC. The V call is TRBV5-1, the J call TRBJ2-5; D may be TRBD1 (5 bases). The V end was cut by 0 bases, the J end by 4 bases, with 10 bases between. Germline values: CDR1 SGHRS, CDR2 YFSETQ. This CDR3 is 14 amino acids long.

The chain carries TRBV6-2 or TRBV6-3 and TRBJ2-1, with D perhaps matching TRBD1 (5 bases). This CDR3 spans 13 amino acids. Germline V gene sequence: CDR1 MNHEY, CDR2 SVGEGT. The V gene lost 6 bases and the J gene lost 3 bases, with 9 bases spanning the gap. CDR3 region: CASRQVRYNEQFF. The CDR3 coding sequence is TGTGCCAGCAGACAGGTACGCTACAATGAGCAGTTCTTC.

This clonotype was observed a handful of times. The chain has TRBV29-1 and TRBJ2-1; no firm D call. The CDR3 runs 15 residues. The germline gives CDR1 SQVTM, CDR2 ANQGSEA. The V and J ends lost 2 bases and 0 bases respectively, with 11 bases between them. The CDR3 sequence is CSVERHHRSYNEQFF. For the CDR3, the DNA is TGCAGCGTTGAACGACACCACCGCTCCTACAATGAGCAGTTCTTC.

In this sample, this clonotype turned up a few times. One junction end disagrees with the germline gene, perhaps due to a read error. The chain carries TRBV28 and TRBJ2-5, with TRBD1 matching 8 bases. Germline CDR1 MDHEN, CDR2 SYDVKM. The CDR3 consists of 13 residues. This CDR3 reads CASSLSKRQGFSF. The DNA of the CDR3 is TGTGCCAGCAGTTTAAGCAAGAGACAGGGGTTCAGCTTC.

This clonotype has more than one count but fewer than ten. This chain links TRBV25-1 with TRBJ1-2; D call uncertain. Germline V gene data show CDR1 as MGHDK and CDR2 as SYGVNS. V lost 4 bases, J lost 0 bases, and 15 bases lay in between. CDR3 length: 16 residues. DNA of the CDR3: TGTGCCAGCAGTGCGTTAGGGCTTTCGCCTAACTATGGCTACACCTTC. Protein product: CASSALGLSPNYGYTF.

This clonotype showed up just a few times. The chain couples TRBV20-1 to TRBJ2-5; D gene uncertain. V was pared by 6 bases and J by 1 base, with 12 bases between. This CDR3 is built from 13 residues. Germline lookup yields CDR1 DFQATT and CDR2 SNEGSKA (reference sequence). The CDR3 nucleotides are TGCAGTGCCGCTGGGATTCGCCAAGAGACCCAGTACTTC. It specifies CSAAGIRQETQYF.

The chain recombines TRBV28 with TRBJ2-5; D tentatively fits TRBD1 or TRBD2 (5 bases each). V was pared by 4 bases and J by 2 bases, with 14 bases between. CDR3 length: 15 residues. The germline V gene encodes CDR1 MDHEN and CDR2 SYDVKM. CDR3 in amino acids: CASSSPRWGQETQYF. CDR3 DNA sequence: TGTGCCAGCAGTTCCCCGCGCTGGGGGCAAGAGACCCAGTACTTC.

The chain carries TRBV29-1 and TRBJ2-7; 11 bases fit TRBD2. The J call may not be correct, given that the DNA end is closer to TRBJ2-5. The germline V gene has CDR1 SQVTM and CDR2 ANQGSEA. This CDR3 is 14 amino acids long. The CDR3 DNA follows: TGCAGCGTTGAACTAGCGGGGGGTGGGGAGACCCAGTACTTC. Amino acids: CSVELAGGGETQYF.

CDR3 nucleotides: TGCAGCGTATCCCTTCAGGCGCACTACGAGCAGTACTTC. Translation gives CSVSLQAHYEQYF. The chain is built from TRBV29-1 and TRBJ2-7, with D uncertain. CDR1 is SQVTM and CDR2 is ANQGSEA in the germline V gene. This CDR3 contains 13 residues. Deletions cut 6 bases from V and 3 bases from J, with 15 bases between.

On this clonotype: One junction end disagrees with the germline gene, perhaps due to a read error. The CDR3: CATSEYGELYF. For the CDR3, the DNA is TGTGCCACCAGTGAGTACGGGGAGCTGTACTTC. This sequence joins TRBV24-1 and TRBJ2-7; a weak D match, TRBD2 (5 bases). Germline CDR1 and CDR2: KGHDR and SFDVKD. The length of the CDR3 is 11 residues.

This clonotype has a count of ten or more. The chain employs TRBV7-9 and TRBJ1-6; 8 bases fit TRBD1. The CDR3 sequence is 14 residues long. Trimming removed 5 bases from V and 8 bases from J; junction bases left unmatched: 5. CDR1 and CDR2 from the germline V gene are SEHNR and FQNEAQ (reference sequence). The CDR3, as DNA: TGTGCCAGCAGCCTCGGACAGGGCCATTCACCCCTCCACTTT. Amino acids: CASSLGQGHSPLHF.

This clonotype has more than one count but fewer than ten. The V call is TRBV9, the J call TRBJ2-6, with TRBD1 matching over 7 bases. The CDR3 extends over 16 amino acids. Trimming at V came to 3 bases and at J to 0 bases, leaving 3 bases not matched to a gene. Germline lookup yields CDR1 SGDLS and CDR2 YYNGEE. For the CDR3, the DNA is TGTGCCAGCAGCGCTTACAGGGGCTCTGGGGCCAACGTCCTGACTTTC. It encodes CASSAYRGSGANVLTF.

This clonotype was counted only a few times. The V call is TRBV20-1, the J call TRBJ2-5, with D hard to call. The germline V gene has CDR1 DFQATT and CDR2 SNEGSKA (reference sequence). The CDR3 has 13 amino acids. V lost 2 bases, J lost 1 base, and 8 bases lay in between. CDR3 protein: CSARMASQETQYF. As DNA, the CDR3 is TGCAGTGCTAGAATGGCATCCCAAGAGACCCAGTACTTC.

This chain joins TRBV10-3 and TRBJ2-2; D gene uncertain. The CDR3 extends over 14 amino acids. The germline CDR1 and CDR2 sequences are ENHRY and SYGVKD. V was clipped by 7 bases and J by 0 bases, with 9 bases between them. Written as DNA, the CDR3 is TGTGCCATCACGGCTCTCCCGAACACCGGGGAGCTGTTTTTT. It encodes CAITALPNTGELFF.

This clonotype was counted only a few times. The chain uses TRBV12-3 or TRBV12-4 and TRBJ2-5, with 12 bases aligning to TRBD2. Unmatched junction bases numbered 3, after V lost 5 bases and J lost 5 bases. This CDR3 has 14 amino acids. CDR3 nucleotides: TGTGCCAGCAGTGTGACTAGCGGGAGTGAGACCCAGTACTTC. Translating it yields CASSVTSGSETQYF.